This TCR beta chain was profiled in a study of naive and memory T cell subsets. Study-wide findings and caveats: A few larger clonotypes appeared in naive repertoires, especially CD8, possibly memory cells re-expressing CD45RA. Diversity fell and Gini index rose from naive through CM, EM, EMRA.

The CDR3 sequence is 14 residues long. V lost 4 bases and J lost 7; bases outside the gene matches: 7. CDR1 and CDR2 from the germline V gene are SGHTA and FQGNSA. Overnight CMV lysate stimulation of fresh PBMCs defined donor CMV status by CD4+ IFNgamma. In regard to this clonotype: The antigen remains undetermined.

The beta constant-region primer was an equimolar mix of two oligonucleotides covering TRBC1 and TRBC2. Nested alpha and beta constant-region primers with the SP2 primer drove four PCR rounds on ligated cDNA. TCRdb processed the UMI-ligation and nested PCR reads anew with MiXCR; each CDR3 protein has one entry. The profile shows about 150,000 distinct CDR3 sequences, 22% of them singletons. The gene calls are TRBV7-2 and TRBJ1-2, with 9 bases aligning to TRBD1. The sequencing input was naive CD4+ T cells from blood. The TCR originated in a human donor in good health. CDR3 region: CASSSHRGQAGYTF. CDR3 coding DNA: TGTGCCAGCAGCTCTCACAGGGGGCAAGCTGGCTACACCTTC.